This T cell receptor (beta chain) was identified in a study of CD8+CD57+ T cells in acquired aplastic anemia. Study background: Healthy CD8+ samples averaged around 10 million reads. Whole-study results and caveats: About 30 was the count of CD8+ CDR3 sequences that patients shared with controls. Statistical testing detected no significant gap in CD8+ Simpson's diversity between patients and controls.

A note on this clonotype: What it binds is unknown.

Between the trimmed V and J ends, which lost 3 bases and 4 bases, there was a span of 15 bases. CDR1 is SQVTM and CDR2 is ANQGSEA in the germline V gene. The CDR3 runs 14 residues. Genomic DNA, serving as template, underwent TCR beta VDJ and CDR3 profiling. TCRdb analysed the reads with MiXCR anew, one entry per CDR3 protein. The top ten hold roughly 44% of the sample, which has 150,000 to 200,000 distinct CDR3 sequences, around 60% seen once. The material sequenced was sorted CD4+, CD8+, or CD8+CD57+ T cells (not recorded which) from PBMCs. The clonotype originates from a human donor in good health. The genes are TRBV29-1 and TRBJ1-1; D is possibly TRBD1 (5 bases). The CDR3: CSVEGIGGATEAFF. Written as DNA, the CDR3 is TGCAGCGTTGAGGGGATTGGAGGGGCCACTGAAGCTTTCTTT. The full variable domain, in which reference TRBV29-1 and TRBJ1-1 provide the parts outside the CDR3, is SAVISQKPSRDICQRGTSLTIQCQVDSQVTMMFWYRQQPGQSLTLIATANQGSEATYESGFVIDKFPISRPNLTFSTLTVSNMSPEDSSIYLCSVEGIGGATEAFFGQGTRLTVV.